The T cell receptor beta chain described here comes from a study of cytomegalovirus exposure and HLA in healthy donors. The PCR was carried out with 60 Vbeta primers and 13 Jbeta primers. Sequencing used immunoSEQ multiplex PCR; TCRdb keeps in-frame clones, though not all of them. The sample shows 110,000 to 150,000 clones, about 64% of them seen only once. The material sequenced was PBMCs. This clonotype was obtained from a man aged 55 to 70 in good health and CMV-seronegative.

CDR3 amino acids: CASSAPTRQETQYF. The CDR3, as DNA: TGTGCCAGCAGTGCACCCACTAGACAAGAGACCCAGTACTTC. This chain connects TRBV25-1 to TRBJ2-5; possibly TRBD2 for D (5 bases). Germline V gives CDR1 MGHDK, CDR2 SYGVNS. Trimming took off 4 bases at V and 2 bases at J, with 11 bases between the two ends. The CDR3 sequence is 14 residues long.